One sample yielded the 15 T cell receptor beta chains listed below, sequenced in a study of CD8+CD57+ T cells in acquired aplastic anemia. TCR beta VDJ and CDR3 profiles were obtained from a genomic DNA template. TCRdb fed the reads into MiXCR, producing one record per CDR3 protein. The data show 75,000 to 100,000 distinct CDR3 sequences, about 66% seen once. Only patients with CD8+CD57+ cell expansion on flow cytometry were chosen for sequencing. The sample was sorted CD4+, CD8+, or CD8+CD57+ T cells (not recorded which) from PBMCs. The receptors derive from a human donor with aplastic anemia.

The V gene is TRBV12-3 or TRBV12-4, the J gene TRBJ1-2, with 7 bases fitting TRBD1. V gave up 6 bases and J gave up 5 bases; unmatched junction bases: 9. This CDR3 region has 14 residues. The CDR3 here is CASRQRGLVYGYTF. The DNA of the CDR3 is TGTGCCAGCAGGCAGAGGGGGCTCGTATATGGCTACACCTTC.

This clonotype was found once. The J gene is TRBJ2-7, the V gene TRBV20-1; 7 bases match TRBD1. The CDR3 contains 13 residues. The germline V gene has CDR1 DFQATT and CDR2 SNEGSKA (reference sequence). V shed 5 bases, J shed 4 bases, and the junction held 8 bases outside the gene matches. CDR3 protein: CSAARDSGYEQYF. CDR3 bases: TGCAGTGCTGCAAGGGACAGCGGATACGAGCAGTACTTC.

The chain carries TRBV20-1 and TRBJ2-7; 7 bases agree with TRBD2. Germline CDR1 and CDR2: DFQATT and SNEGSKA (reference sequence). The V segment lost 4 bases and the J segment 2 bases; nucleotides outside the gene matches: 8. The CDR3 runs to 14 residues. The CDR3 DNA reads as TGCAGTGCTATACGGGGCAGCGGGACCTACGAGCAGTACTTC. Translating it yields CSAIRGSGTYEQYF.

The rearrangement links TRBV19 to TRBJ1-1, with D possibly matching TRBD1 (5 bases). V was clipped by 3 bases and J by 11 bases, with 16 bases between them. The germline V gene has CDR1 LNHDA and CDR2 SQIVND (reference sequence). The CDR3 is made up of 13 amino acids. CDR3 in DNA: TGTGCCAGTAGTATTGGGGGGTTACAGACGGCTTTCTTT. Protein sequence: CASSIGGLQTAFF. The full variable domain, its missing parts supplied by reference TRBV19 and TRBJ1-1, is DGGITQSPKYLFRKEGQNVTLSCEQNLNHDAMYWYRQDPGQGLRLIYYSQIVNDFQKGDIAEGYSVSREKKESFPLTVTSAQKNPTAFYLCASSIGGLQTAFFGQGTRLTVV.

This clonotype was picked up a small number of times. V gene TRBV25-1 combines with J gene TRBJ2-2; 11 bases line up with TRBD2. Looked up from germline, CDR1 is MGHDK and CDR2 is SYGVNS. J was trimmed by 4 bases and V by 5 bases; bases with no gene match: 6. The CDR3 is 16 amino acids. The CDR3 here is CASSYHLAGGTGELFF. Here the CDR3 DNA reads TGTGCCAGCAGTTACCACCTAGCGGGGGGCACCGGGGAGCTGTTTTTT.

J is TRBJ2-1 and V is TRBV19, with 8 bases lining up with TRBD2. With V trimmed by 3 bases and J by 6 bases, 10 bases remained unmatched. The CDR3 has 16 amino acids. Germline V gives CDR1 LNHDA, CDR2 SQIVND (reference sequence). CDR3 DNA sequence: TGTGCCAGTAGTATGGCCTTAGCGGGGCGGGGCAATGAGCAGTTCTTC. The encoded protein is CASSMALAGRGNEQFF.

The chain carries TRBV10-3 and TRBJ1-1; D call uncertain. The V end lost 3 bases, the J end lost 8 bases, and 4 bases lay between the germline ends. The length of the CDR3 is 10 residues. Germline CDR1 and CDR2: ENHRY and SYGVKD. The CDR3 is CAISEWEAFF. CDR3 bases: TGTGCCATCAGTGAATGGGAAGCTTTCTTT.

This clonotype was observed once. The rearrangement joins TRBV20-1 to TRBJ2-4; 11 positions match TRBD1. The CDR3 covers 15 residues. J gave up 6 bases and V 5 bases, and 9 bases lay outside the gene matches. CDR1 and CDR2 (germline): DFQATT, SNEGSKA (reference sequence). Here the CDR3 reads CSASRTGGSLNIQYF. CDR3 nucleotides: TGCAGTGCTTCACGGACAGGGGGCTCGTTAAACATTCAGTACTTC.

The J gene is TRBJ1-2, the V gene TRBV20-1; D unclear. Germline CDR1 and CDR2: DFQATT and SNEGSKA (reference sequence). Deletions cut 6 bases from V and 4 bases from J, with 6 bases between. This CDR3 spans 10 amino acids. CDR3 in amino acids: CSANFYGYTF. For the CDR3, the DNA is TGCAGTGCAAACTTCTATGGCTACACCTTC.

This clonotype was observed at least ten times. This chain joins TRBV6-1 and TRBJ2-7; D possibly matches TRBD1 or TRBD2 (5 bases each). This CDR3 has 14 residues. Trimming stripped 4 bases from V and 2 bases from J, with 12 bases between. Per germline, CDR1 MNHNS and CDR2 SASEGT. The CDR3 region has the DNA TGTGCCAGCAGTGGATTGGGACGGGCCTACGAGCAGTACTTC. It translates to CASSGLGRAYEQYF.

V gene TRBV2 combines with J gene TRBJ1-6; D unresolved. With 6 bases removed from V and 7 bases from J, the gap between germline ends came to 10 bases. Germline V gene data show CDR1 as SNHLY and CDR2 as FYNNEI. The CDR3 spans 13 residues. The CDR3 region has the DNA TGTGCCAGCAGGCAGACTGCGAATTCACCCCTCCACTTT. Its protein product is CASRQTANSPLHF.

As DNA, the CDR3 is TGTGCCAGCGGGAGGTCGACAGATACGCAGTATTTT. This sequence encodes CASGRSTDTQYF. J is TRBJ2-3 and V is TRBV19; 7 bases align to TRBD2. Germline assignment: CDR1 LNHDA and CDR2 SQIVND (reference sequence). V was pared by 9 bases and J by 3 bases, with 3 bases of the junction left unmatched. This CDR3 region has 12 residues.

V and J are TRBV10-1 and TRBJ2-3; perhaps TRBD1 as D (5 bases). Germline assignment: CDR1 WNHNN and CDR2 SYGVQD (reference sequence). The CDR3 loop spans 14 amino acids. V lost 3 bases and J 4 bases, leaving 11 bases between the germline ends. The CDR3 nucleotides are TGCGCCAGCAGTGACACAGGACGGGCAGATACGCAGTATTTT. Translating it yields CASSDTGRADTQYF.

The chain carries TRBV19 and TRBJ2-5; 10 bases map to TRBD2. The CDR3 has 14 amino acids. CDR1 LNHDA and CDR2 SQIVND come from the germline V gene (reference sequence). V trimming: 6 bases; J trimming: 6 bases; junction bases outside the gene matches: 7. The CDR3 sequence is CASSKSGGVKTQYF. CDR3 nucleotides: TGTGCCAGTAGCAAAAGCGGGGGGGTAAAGACCCAGTACTTC.

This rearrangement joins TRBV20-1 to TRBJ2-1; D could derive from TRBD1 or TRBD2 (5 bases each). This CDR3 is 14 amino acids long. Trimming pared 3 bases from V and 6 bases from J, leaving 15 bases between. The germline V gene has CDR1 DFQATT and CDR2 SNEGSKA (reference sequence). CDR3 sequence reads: CSARDLSGGNEQFF. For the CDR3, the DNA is TGCAGTGCTAGGGATTTAAGTGGGGGCAATGAGCAGTTCTTC.